This entry describes one T cell receptor (beta chain). The record originates from a study of blood T cell repertoires in COVID-19. As processed by the authors: From reference gene primer amplification, estimates of nucleated cell counts were derived. Profiled with immunoSEQ multiplex PCR; TCRdb holds only in-frame clones, not every one. Clonal size and the V and J genes are those of that table, whereas D and trimming came from the DNA. This table has over 150,000 clones, nearly 80% appearing once. The CDR3 extends over 16 amino acids. V was pared by 4 bases and J by 5 bases, with 18 bases between. Germline V gives CDR1 LNHDA, CDR2 SQIVND (reference sequence).

The sequence was collected from a woman aged 70 to 79 with acute or convalescent COVID-19. Sequences were obtained from peripheral blood. The V gene is TRBV19, the J gene TRBJ2-1; weak D call: TRBD2 (6 bases). The CDR3 DNA is TGTGCCAGTAGTAGCGGGATAGTACAAATAAACAATGAGCAGTTCTTC. Its translation is CASSSGIVQINNEQFF.